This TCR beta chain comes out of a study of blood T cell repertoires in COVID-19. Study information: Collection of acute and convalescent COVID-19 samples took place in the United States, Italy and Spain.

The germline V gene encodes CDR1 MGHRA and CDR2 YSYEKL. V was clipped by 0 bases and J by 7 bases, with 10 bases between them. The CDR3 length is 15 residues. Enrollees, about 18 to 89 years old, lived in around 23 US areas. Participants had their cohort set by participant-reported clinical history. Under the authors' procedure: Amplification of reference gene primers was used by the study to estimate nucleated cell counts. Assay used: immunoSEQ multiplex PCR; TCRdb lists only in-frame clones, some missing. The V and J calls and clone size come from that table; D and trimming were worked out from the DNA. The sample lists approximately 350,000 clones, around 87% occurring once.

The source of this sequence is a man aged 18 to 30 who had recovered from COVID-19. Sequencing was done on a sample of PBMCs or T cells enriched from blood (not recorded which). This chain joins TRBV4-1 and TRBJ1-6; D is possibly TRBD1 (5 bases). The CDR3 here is CASSQDRQTNSPLHF. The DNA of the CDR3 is TGCGCCAGCAGCCAAGATCGACAGACAAATTCACCCCTCCACTTT.